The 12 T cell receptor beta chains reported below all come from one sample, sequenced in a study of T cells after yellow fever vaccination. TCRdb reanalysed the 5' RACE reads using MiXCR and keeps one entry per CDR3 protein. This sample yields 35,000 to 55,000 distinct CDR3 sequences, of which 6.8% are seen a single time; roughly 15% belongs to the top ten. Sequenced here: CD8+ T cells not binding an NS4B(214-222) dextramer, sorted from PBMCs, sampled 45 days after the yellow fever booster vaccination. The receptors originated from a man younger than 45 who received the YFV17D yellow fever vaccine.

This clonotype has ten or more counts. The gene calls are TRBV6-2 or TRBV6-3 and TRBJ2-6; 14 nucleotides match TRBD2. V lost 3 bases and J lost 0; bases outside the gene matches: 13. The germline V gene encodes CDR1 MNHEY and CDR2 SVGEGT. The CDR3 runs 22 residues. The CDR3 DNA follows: TGTGCCAGCAGTTATTCGGGACTAGCGGGGGAGGCATGGAGCTCTGGGGCCAACGTCCTGACTTTC. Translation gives CASSYSGLAGEAWSSGANVLTF.

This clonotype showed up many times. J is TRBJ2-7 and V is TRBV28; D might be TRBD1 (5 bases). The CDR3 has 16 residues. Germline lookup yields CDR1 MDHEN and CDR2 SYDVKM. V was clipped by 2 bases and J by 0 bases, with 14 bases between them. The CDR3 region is CASSLGVLGPSYEQYF. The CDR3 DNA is TGTGCCAGCAGTTTAGGCGTCTTGGGGCCCTCCTACGAGCAGTACTTC.

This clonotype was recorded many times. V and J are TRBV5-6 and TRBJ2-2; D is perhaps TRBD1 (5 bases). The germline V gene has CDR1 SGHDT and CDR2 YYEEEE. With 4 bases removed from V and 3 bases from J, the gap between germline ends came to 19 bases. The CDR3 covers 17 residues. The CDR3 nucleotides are TGTGCCAGCAGCGCCCCGGCGGCTTTAGGGGACACCGGGGAGCTGTTTTTT. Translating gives CASSAPAALGDTGELFF.

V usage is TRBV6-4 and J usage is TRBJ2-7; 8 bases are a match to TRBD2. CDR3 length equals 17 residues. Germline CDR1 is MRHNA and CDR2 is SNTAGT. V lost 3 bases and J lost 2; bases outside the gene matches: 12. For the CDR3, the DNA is TGTGCCAGCAGTGATGGGCGGGAGCGGGAGCGCGCCTACGAGCAGTACTTC. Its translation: CASSDGRERERAYEQYF.

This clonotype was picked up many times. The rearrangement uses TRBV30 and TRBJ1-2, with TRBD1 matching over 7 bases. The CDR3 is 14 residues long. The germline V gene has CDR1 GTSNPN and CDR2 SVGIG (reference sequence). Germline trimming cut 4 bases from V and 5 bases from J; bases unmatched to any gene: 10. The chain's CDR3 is CAWTDEGQAYGYTF. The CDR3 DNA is TGTGCCTGGACCGACGAAGGACAGGCTTATGGCTACACCTTC.

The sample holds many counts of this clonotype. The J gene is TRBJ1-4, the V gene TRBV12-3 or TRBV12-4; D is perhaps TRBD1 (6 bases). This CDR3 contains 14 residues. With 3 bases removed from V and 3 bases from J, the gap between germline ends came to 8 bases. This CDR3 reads CASSLRGPNEKLFF. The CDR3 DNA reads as TGTGCCAGCAGTTTGCGGGGGCCTAATGAAAAACTGTTTTTT.

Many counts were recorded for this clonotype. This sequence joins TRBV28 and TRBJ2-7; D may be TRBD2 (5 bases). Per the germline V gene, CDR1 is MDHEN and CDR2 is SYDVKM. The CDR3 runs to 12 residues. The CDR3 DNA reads TGTGCAAGCTCGGAGAGGGTGTACGAGCAGTACTTC. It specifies CASSERVYEQYF.

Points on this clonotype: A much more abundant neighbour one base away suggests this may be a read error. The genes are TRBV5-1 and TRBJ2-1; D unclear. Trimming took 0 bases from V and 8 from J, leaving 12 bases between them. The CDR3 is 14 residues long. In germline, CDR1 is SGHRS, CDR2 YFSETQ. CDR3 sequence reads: CASSLGLTRDEQFF. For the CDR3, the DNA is TGCGCCAGCAGCTTGGGTCTCACCCGCGATGAGCAGTTCTTC. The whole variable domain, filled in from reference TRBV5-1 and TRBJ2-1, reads KAGVTQTPRYLIKTRGQQVTLSCSPISGHRSVSWYQQTPGQGLQFLFEYFSETQRNKGNFPGRFSGRQFSNSRSEMNVSTLELGDSALYLCASSLGLTRDEQFFGPGTRLTVL.

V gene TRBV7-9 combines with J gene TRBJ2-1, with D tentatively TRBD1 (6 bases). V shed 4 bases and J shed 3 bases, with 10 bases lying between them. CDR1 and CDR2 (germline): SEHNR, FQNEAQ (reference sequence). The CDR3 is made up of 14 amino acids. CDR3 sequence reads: CASSSEQGYNEQFF. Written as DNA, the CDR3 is TGTGCCAGCAGCTCGGAACAGGGCTACAATGAGCAGTTCTTC.

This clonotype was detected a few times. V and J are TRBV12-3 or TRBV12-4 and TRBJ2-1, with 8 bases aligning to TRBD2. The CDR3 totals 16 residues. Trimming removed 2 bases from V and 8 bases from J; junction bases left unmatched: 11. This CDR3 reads CASSLLLAGGFDEQFF. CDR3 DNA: TGTGCCAGCAGTTTACTCCTGGCGGGAGGATTCGATGAGCAGTTCTTC.

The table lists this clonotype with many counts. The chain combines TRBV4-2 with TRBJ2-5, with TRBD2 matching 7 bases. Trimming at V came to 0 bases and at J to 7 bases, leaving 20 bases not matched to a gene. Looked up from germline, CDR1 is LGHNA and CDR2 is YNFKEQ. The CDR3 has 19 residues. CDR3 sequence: CASSQEELAEDLDQGTQYF. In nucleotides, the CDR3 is TGTGCCAGCAGCCAAGAGGAGCTAGCGGAGGACCTGGACCAGGGGACCCAGTACTTC.

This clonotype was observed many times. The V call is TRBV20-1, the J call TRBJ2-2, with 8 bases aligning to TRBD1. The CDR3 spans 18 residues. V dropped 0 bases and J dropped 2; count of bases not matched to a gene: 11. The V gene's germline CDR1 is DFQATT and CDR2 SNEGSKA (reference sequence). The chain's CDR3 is CSARDEGRTGPNTGELFF. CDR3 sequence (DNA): TGCAGTGCTAGAGATGAAGGGCGGACAGGGCCTAACACCGGGGAGCTGTTTTTT.